These T cell receptor beta chains were read from a single sample in a study of T cells after yellow fever vaccination. TCRdb called the 5' RACE reads again in MiXCR, with one record for every CDR3 protein. Found here are roughly 150,000 distinct CDR3 sequences, 6% to 7.5% of them singletons; the top ten hold around 2.3%. The sample in question was CD4+ T cells sorted from PBMCs, obtained around 5 days after the first yellow fever vaccination. The source is a man aged 18 to 29 who received the YFV17D yellow fever vaccine. Both conserved end residues are part of each CDR3. The order of the fields is D gene, clone size, V gene, J gene, CDR3 protein, CDR3 DNA. The D gene is left open where the match is weak. Only part of the rows carry a size: once, few, many, or a class if the clone is expanded.

>TRBD1|many|TRBV12-3/TRBV12-4|TRBJ2-1
CASSNRDRGWNEQFF
TGTGCCAGCAGCAACCGGGACAGGGGGTGGAATGAGCAGTTCTTC
>.|many|TRBV5-1|TRBJ2-1
CASSPGGQSYNEQFF
TGCGCCAGCAGCCCGGGGGGACAGAGCTACAATGAGCAGTTCTTC
>TRBD1|many|TRBV7-2|TRBJ2-3
CASRDRGGTDTQYF
TGTGCCAGCAGAGACAGGGGTGGCACAGATACGCAGTATTTT
>.|many|TRBV27|TRBJ2-3
CASKTEGDTQYF
TGTGCCAGCAAAACGGAGGGAGATACGCAGTATTTT
>.|few|TRBV3-1|TRBJ1-2
CASSQAGTYGYTF
TGTGCCAGCAGCCAAGCAGGGACCTATGGCTACACCTTC
>.|.|TRBV12-5|TRBJ2-3
CASGSRRGGTDTQYF
TGTGCTAGTGGTAGCCGTCGCGGTGGAACAGATACGCAGTATTTT
>.|many|TRBV5-1|TRBJ1-2
CASRLLGPHGYTF
TGCGCCAGCAGATTACTGGGGCCACATGGCTACACCTTC
>.|few|TRBV6-2/TRBV6-3|TRBJ2-7
CASSYWVGGLSYEQYF
TGTGCCAGCAGTTACTGGGTCGGGGGGCTCTCCTACGAGCAGTACTTC
>.|many|TRBV7-2|TRBJ1-3
CASSPGRTQNTIYF
TGTGCCAGCAGCCCGGGACGAACCCAAAACACCATATATTTT
>.|.|TRBV6-2/TRBV6-3|TRBJ2-6
CASSYSLGTGPRSGANVLTF
TGTGCCAGCAGTTACTCTCTGGGAACAGGGCCGCGCTCTGGGGCCAACGTCCTGACTTTC
>.|many|TRBV25-1|TRBJ1-2
CASSVLDKNYGYTF
TGTGCCAGCAGCGTCCTGGACAAGAACTATGGCTACACCTTC
>TRBD1|many|TRBV5-1|TRBJ1-1
CASSPRTGDTEAFF
TGCGCCAGCAGCCCCCGGACAGGGGACACTGAAGCTTTCTTT
>.|many|TRBV11-2|TRBJ1-1
CASSSVRGDTEAFF
TGTGCCAGCAGCTCGGTCCGGGGGGACACTGAAGCTTTCTTT
>TRBD1|few|TRBV6-5|TRBJ1-2
CASIKRRDRANSRYGYTF
TGTGCCAGCATTAAACGTCGGGACAGGGCGAATAGCCGCTATGGCTACACCTTC
>.|many|TRBV7-6|TRBJ1-1
CASSLQQGWMNTEAFF
TGTGCCAGCAGCTTACAACAGGGCTGGATGAACACTGAAGCTTTCTTT
>.|few|TRBV9|TRBJ1-4
CASSEEGVGKLFF
TGTGCCAGCAGCGAGGAGGGGGTCGGAAAACTGTTTTTT
>.|few|TRBV25-1|TRBJ2-3
CASSEYAAGTTQYF
TGTGCCAGCAGTGAATACGCCGCAGGGACTACGCAGTATTTT
>.|.|TRBV11-3|TRBJ2-1
CASSRGLMSYNEQFF
TGTGCCAGCAGCCGGGGACTGATGTCTTACAATGAGCAGTTCTTC
>.|.|TRBV2|TRBJ2-2
CASSARGKNTGELFF
TGTGCCAGCAGTGCGCGGGGAAAGAACACCGGGGAGCTGTTTTTT
>.|many|TRBV7-6|TRBJ2-1
CASSSSGYNEQFF
TGTGCCAGCAGCTCATCAGGTTACAATGAGCAGTTCTTC
>.|.|TRBV18|TRBJ1-4
CASSPASEKLFF
TGTGCCAGCTCACCCGCCAGCGAAAAACTGTTTTTT
>TRBD1|.|TRBV5-1|TRBJ1-2
CASSLELQGARGYTF
TGCGCCAGCAGCTTGGAGCTCCAGGGGGCAAGGGGCTACACCTTC
>.|few|TRBV13|TRBJ2-5
CASSYQGLQETQYF
TGTGCCAGCAGCTATCAGGGGTTGCAGGAGACCCAGTACTTC
>TRBD2|.|TRBV20-1|TRBJ2-4
CSARGYLAGGSGKNIQYF
TGCAGTGCTAGAGGTTACCTAGCGGGGGGGTCGGGCAAAAACATTCAGTACTTC
>TRBD1|.|TRBV10-3|TRBJ2-7
CAISPGQASYEQYF
TGTGCCATCAGTCCGGGACAGGCTTCCTACGAGCAGTACTTC
>TRBD1|many|TRBV2|TRBJ1-3
CASRDRADTIYF
TGTGCCAGCAGGGACAGGGCGGACACCATATATTTT
>.|.|TRBV6-1|TRBJ1-4
CASGRLATNEKLFF
TGTGCCAGCGGACGCCTTGCAACTAATGAAAAACTGTTTTTT
>.|few|TRBV12-3/TRBV12-4|TRBJ1-2
CASSLGSGDGYTF
TGTGCCAGCAGTTTAGGGTCTGGAGATGGCTACACCTTC
>.|many|TRBV5-1|TRBJ1-1
CASIKGTEAFF
TGCGCCAGCATCAAGGGCACTGAAGCTTTCTTT
>.|few|TRBV10-2|TRBJ1-6
CASSDGTICNSPLHF
TGCGCCAGCAGTGATGGGACAATCTGTAATTCACCCCTCCACTTT
>.|many|TRBV5-1|TRBJ2-3
CASSFKQDTDTQYF
TGCGCCAGCAGCTTCAAACAGGACACAGATACGCAGTATTTT
>TRBD2|few|TRBV7-2|TRBJ2-3
CASSLGGTSGGDTQYF
TGTGCCAGCAGCTTAGGTGGGACTAGCGGGGGAGATACGCAGTATTTT
>.|.|TRBV7-2|TRBJ2-5
CASSPGQTQETQYF
TGTGCCAGCAGCCCGGGACAAACACAAGAGACCCAGTACTTC
>.|few|TRBV27|TRBJ1-4
CASSFHGNNEKLFF
TGTGCCAGCAGTTTCCACGGGAATAATGAAAAACTGTTTTTT
>.|many|TRBV6-1|TRBJ2-1
CASSPQGFDEQFF
TGTGCCAGCAGTCCACAGGGTTTCGATGAGCAGTTCTTC
>.|.|TRBV20-1|TRBJ1-1
CSARARGDTEAFF
TGCAGTGCTAGAGCCCGAGGGGACACTGAAGCTTTCTTT
>.|.|TRBV4-3|TRBJ1-5
CASSQEAGAPQPQHF
TGCGCCAGCAGCCAAGAGGCCGGGGCCCCCCAGCCCCAGCATTTT
>.|many|TRBV20-1|TRBJ2-7
CSARGVYEQYF
TGCAGTGCTAGGGGGGTCTACGAGCAGTACTTC
>.|.|TRBV14|TRBJ1-5
CASSQPSLGSQPQHF
TGTGCCAGCAGCCAACCCTCGTTGGGGAGTCAGCCCCAGCATTTT
>.|few|TRBV4-3|TRBJ1-3
CASSQDTAADGNTIYF
TGCGCCAGCAGCCAAGACACCGCCGCTGATGGAAACACCATATATTTT
>.|many|TRBV5-1|TRBJ2-2
CASSLGEYTGELFF
TGCGCCAGCAGCTTAGGGGAATACACCGGGGAGCTGTTTTTT
>TRBD2|many|TRBV4-1|TRBJ2-6
CASSRAGVITGANVLTF
TGCGCCAGCAGCCGGGCGGGGGTAATCACTGGGGCCAACGTCCTGACTTTC
>TRBD1|many|TRBV9|TRBJ1-1
CASSPQPGGGTEAFF
TGTGCCAGCAGCCCTCAGCCAGGGGGAGGAACTGAAGCTTTCTTT
>.|.|TRBV7-2|TRBJ2-1
CASSFTRDGEQFF
TGTGCCAGCAGCTTCACTAGGGATGGTGAGCAGTTCTTC
>.|many|TRBV18|TRBJ2-7
CASSPRQGNGVEQYF
TGTGCCAGCTCACCACGGCAGGGCAACGGGGTAGAGCAGTACTTC
>.|many|TRBV20-1|TRBJ1-3
CSAVRASGNTIYF
TGCAGTGCAGTGAGAGCTTCTGGAAACACCATATATTTT
>.|few|TRBV5-6|TRBJ2-5
CASSLISAKRTQYF
TGTGCCAGCAGCTTGATATCTGCCAAGAGGACCCAGTACTTC
>TRBD2|.|TRBV7-6|TRBJ2-1
CASSLLAVLYNEQFF
TGTGCCAGCAGCCTACTAGCGGTTTTATACAATGAGCAGTTCTTC
>.|many|TRBV28|TRBJ2-5
CASSSETQYF
TGTGCCAGCAGTTCAGAGACCCAGTACTTC
>.|many|TRBV4-1|TRBJ2-1
CASSQSGSYNEQFF
TGCGCCAGCAGCCAATCTGGCTCCTACAATGAGCAGTTCTTC
>TRBD1|.|TRBV6-2/TRBV6-3|TRBJ1-5
CASRDRNQPQHF
TGTGCCAGCAGGGACAGGAATCAGCCCCAGCATTTT
>.|many|TRBV12-3/TRBV12-4|TRBJ1-2
CASHFLEAGGYTF
TGTGCCAGCCATTTTCTGGAAGCAGGTGGCTACACCTTC
>.|many|TRBV7-2|TRBJ2-1
CASRRSGSYNEQFF
TGTGCCAGCAGACGTTCGGGTTCCTACAATGAGCAGTTCTTC
>TRBD2|few|TRBV3-1|TRBJ2-7
CASSQAPRGAYEQYF
TGTGCCAGCAGCCAAGCCCCTCGGGGGGCCTACGAGCAGTACTTC
>.|many|TRBV18|TRBJ2-3
CASSPLGDPLTDTQYF
TGTGCCAGCTCACCACTTGGGGACCCCCTCACAGATACGCAGTATTTT
>.|.|TRBV10-1|TRBJ2-1
CASSDGKVRNEQFF
TGCGCCAGCAGTGATGGGAAAGTGCGCAATGAGCAGTTCTTC
>.|many|TRBV7-8|TRBJ2-3
CASTTSPGGDTQYF
TGTGCCAGCACTACGAGCCCTGGCGGAGATACGCAGTATTTT